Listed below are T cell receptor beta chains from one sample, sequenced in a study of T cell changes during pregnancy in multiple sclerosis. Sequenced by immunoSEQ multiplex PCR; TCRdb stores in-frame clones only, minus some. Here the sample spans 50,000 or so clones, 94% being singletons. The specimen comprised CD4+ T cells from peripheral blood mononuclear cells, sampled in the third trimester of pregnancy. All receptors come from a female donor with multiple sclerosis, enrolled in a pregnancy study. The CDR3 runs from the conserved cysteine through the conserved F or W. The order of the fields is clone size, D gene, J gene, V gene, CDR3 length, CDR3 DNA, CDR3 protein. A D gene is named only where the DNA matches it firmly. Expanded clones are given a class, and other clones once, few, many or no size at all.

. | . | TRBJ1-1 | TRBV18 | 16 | TGTGCCAGCTCACCAGTTGCGGGGGGATTTAACACTGAAGCTTTCTTT | CASSPVAGGFNTEAFF
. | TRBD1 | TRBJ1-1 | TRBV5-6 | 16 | TGTGCCAGCAGCTTGGAGGGGGACAGACAGAACACTGAAGCTTTCTTT | CASSLEGDRQNTEAFF
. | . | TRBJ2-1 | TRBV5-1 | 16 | TGCGCCAGCACCGCGACGGAGACTAGCTCCTACAATGAGCAGTTCTTC | CASTATETSSYNEQFF
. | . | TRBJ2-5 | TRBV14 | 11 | TGTGCCAGCAGCCAACTTCAGACCCAGTACTTC | CASSQLQTQYF
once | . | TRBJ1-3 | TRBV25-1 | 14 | TGTGCCAGCAGTGAATCGAACAGGGTCGACACCATATATTTT | CASSESNRVDTIYF
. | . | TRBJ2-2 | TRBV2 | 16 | TGTGCCAGCAGTTTCACCGGGACAAGGAACACCGGGGAGCTGTTTTTT | CASSFTGTRNTGELFF
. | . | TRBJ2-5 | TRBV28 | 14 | TGTGCCAGCAGACGTTACGGGGGCCAAGAGACCCAGTACTTC | CASRRYGGQETQYF
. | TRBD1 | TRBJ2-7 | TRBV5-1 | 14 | TGCGCCAGCAGCTTGGCGGACAGGGCCGGAGAGCAGTACTTC | CASSLADRAGEQYF
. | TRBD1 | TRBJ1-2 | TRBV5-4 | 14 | TGTGCCAGCAGACCCGGGACAGCCTCACCGGTTTACACCTTC | CASRPGTASPVYTF
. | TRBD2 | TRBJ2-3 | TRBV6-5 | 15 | TGTGCCAGCAGTAAGCGGGGGCCAGACACAGATACGCAGTATTTT | CASSKRGPDTDTQYF
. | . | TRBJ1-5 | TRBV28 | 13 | TGTGCCAGCATTAAGGGGCCTAATCAGCCCCAGCATTTT | CASIKGPNQPQHF
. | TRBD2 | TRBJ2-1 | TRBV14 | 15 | TGTGCCAGCAGCCAAGACGCTAGCGGGAGGGAGGAGCAGTTCTTC | CASSQDASGREEQFF
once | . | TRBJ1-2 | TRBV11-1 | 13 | TGTGCCAGCAGCTTAAACAGGGACTATGGCTACACCTTC | CASSLNRDYGYTF